This T cell receptor beta chain was sequenced for a study of T cells in Graves' hyperthyroidism and ophthalmopathy. General study findings and limits: Blood also held most thyroid clonotypes expanded beyond 0.001. Separation of ophthalmopathy from stable hyperthyroidism was achieved by a 13 V-J model.

With regard to this clonotype: Its specificity is unknown.

What was amplified from RNA transcripts were TCR beta CDR3 regions. Carried out on the TCR CDR3, a first-round RT-PCR used the HTBI primer set. TCRdb processed the multiplex PCR reads anew with MiXCR; each CDR3 protein has one entry. The table has hundreds of thousands of distinct CDR3 sequences, approximately 25% seen once; the top ten hold about 10%. With 0 bases removed from V and 2 bases from J, the gap between germline ends came to 14 bases. The germline CDR1 and CDR2 sequences are LGHNA and YSLEER. There are 17 residues in the CDR3. Ophthalmopathy patients showed a Clinical Activity Score of at least 3, NOSPECS grade of at least 4 and duration under 3 months. Fresh peripheral blood, about 9.3 ml, yielded the PBMCs.

The chain employs TRBV4-3 and TRBJ1-3, with D possibly TRBD1 on 6 matching bases. The TCR originated in a woman in her thirties with Graves' ophthalmopathy. The material sequenced was blood. The CDR3 sequence: CASSQDPAGVAGNTIYF. The CDR3 nucleotides read TGCGCCAGCAGCCAAGATCCCGCAGGGGTGGCTGGAAACACCATATATTTT.